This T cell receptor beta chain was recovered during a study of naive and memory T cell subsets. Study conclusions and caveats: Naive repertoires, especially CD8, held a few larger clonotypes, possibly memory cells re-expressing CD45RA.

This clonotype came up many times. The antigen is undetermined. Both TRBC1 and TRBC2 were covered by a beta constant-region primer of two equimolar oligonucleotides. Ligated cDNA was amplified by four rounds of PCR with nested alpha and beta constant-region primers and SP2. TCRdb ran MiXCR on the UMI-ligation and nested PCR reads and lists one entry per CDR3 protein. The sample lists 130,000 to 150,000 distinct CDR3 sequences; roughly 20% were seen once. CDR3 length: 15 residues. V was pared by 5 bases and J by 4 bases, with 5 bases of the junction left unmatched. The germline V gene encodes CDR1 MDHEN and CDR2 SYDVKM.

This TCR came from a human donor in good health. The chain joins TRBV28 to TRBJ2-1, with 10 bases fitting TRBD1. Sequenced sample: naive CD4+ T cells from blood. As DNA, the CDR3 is TGTGCCAGCAGTGGCGGGGGACAGGGGTACAATGAGCAGTTCTTC. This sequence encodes CASSGGGQGYNEQFF.